Listed below are T cell receptor beta chains from one sample, sequenced in a study of cytomegalovirus exposure and HLA in healthy donors. Some clones are missing from TCRdb's copy, which holds only in-frame ones; the method was immunoSEQ multiplex PCR. The sample lists more than 85,000 clones, 79% occurring once. Material for sequencing was PBMCs. All receptors come from a male donor in good health and CMV-seropositive. Both conserved end residues are part of each CDR3. A D gene is named only where the DNA matches it firmly. The size of a clone is reported for some rows only, either as once, few or many, or as a class for expanded clones.

size: NA
J: TRBJ1-1
V: TRBV30
D: NA
DNA: TGTGCCTGGAGTTCCGACACTGAAGCTTTCTTT
CDR3: CAWSSDTEAFF

size: few
J: TRBJ1-2
V: TRBV4-1
D: TRBD1
DNA: TGCGCCAGCAGCCAAGATTGGACAGGCCCCTATGGCTACACCTTC
CDR3: CASSQDWTGPYGYTF

size: few
J: TRBJ2-7
V: TRBV7-9
D: NA
DNA: TGTGCCAGCAGCCCAGGGGCCACCCAGCAGTACTTC
CDR3: CASSPGATQQYF

size: once
J: TRBJ1-1
V: TRBV6-5
D: NA
DNA: TGTGCCAGCAGTTACGGGGGGAGGGTTTTGGGCACTGAAGCTTTCTTT
CDR3: CASSYGGRVLGTEAFF

size: NA
J: TRBJ2-7
V: TRBV18
D: TRBD1
DNA: TGTGCCAGCTCATCCAACCGGGACAGGGGTTACGAGCAGTACTTC
CDR3: CASSSNRDRGYEQYF

size: NA
J: TRBJ2-7
V: TRBV7-9
D: TRBD2
DNA: TGTGCCAGCAGTCCTAGCGGGTTATCCTCCTACGAGCAGTACTTC
CDR3: CASSPSGLSSYEQYF

size: NA
J: TRBJ1-5
V: TRBV27
D: NA
DNA: TGTGCCAGCAGTTTATCGGGGGCGGCAATCCTGCCCCAGCATTTT
CDR3: CASSLSGAAILPQHF

size: NA
J: TRBJ1-2
V: TRBV5-1
D: TRBD1
DNA: TGCGCCAGCAGTCCGGACAGGGCCTATGGCTACACCTTC
CDR3: CASSPDRAYGYTF

size: NA
J: TRBJ1-2
V: TRBV6-4
D: NA
DNA: TGTGCCAGCAGTGACTCGTATGGGGCTCCCTATGGCTACACCTTC
CDR3: CASSDSYGAPYGYTF

size: NA
J: TRBJ2-7
V: TRBV30
D: NA
DNA: TGTGCCTGGAGCCGGGACTCCAACGAGCAGTACTTC
CDR3: CAWSRDSNEQYF

size: NA
J: TRBJ1-1
V: TRBV6-1
D: NA
DNA: TGTGCCAGCAGGTATTCAGGGGTGGGCACTGAAGCTTTCTTT
CDR3: CASRYSGVGTEAFF

size: NA
J: TRBJ1-5
V: TRBV5-8
D: TRBD1
DNA: TGTGCCAGCAGCTCGGGACAGGGGCCCGACCAGCCCCAGCATTTT
CDR3: CASSSGQGPDQPQHF

size: NA
J: TRBJ2-7
V: TRBV11-3
D: NA
DNA: TGTGCCAGCAGCTTTAGCGGGACAGGGACCACCTACGAGCAGTACTTC
CDR3: CASSFSGTGTTYEQYF

size: NA
J: TRBJ2-1
V: TRBV5-1
D: TRBD2
DNA: TGCGCCAGCAGCCTGAGCTCCAGCGGGACCTACAATGAGCAGTTCTTC
CDR3: CASSLSSSGTYNEQFF

size: once
J: TRBJ2-6
V: TRBV9
D: NA
DNA: TGTGCCAGCAGCGTAGACCAAACGGCTGGGGCCAACGTCCTGACTTTC
CDR3: CASSVDQTAGANVLTF

size: NA
J: TRBJ2-2
V: TRBV6-5
D: TRBD2
DNA: TGTGCCAGCAGAGACCGGGGGGGGCGGACCGGGGAGCTGTTTTTT
CDR3: CASRDRGGRTGELFF

size: few
J: TRBJ1-4
V: TRBV27
D: NA
DNA: TGTGCCAGCAGTTTCCCAGGGGTTAATGAAAAACTGTTTTTT
CDR3: CASSFPGVNEKLFF

size: NA
J: TRBJ2-7
V: TRBV6-5
D: TRBD2
DNA: TGTGCCAGCACCGGGACTAGCGGCTACGAGCAGTACTTC
CDR3: CASTGTSGYEQYF

size: NA
J: TRBJ2-3
V: TRBV13
D: NA
DNA: TGTGCCAGCAGCCCTCCCGTAGCGGATACGCAGTATTTT
CDR3: CASSPPVADTQYF

size: NA
J: TRBJ2-1
V: TRBV27
D: NA
DNA: TGTGCCAGCAGTTTAATCCCCTTCTCCTACAATGAGCAGTTCTTC
CDR3: CASSLIPFSYNEQFF

size: NA
J: TRBJ1-5
V: TRBV7-2
D: NA
DNA: TGTGCCAGCAGCGCCACAGAGTATCAGCCCCAGCATTTT
CDR3: CASSATEYQPQHF

size: NA
J: TRBJ1-1
V: TRBV5-1
D: TRBD1
DNA: TGCGCCAGCAGCTTGGTGTCAGGGGGCACTGAAGCTTTCTTT
CDR3: CASSLVSGGTEAFF

size: NA
J: TRBJ1-1
V: TRBV27
D: TRBD1
DNA: TGTGCCAGCAGTGCTCCGACAGGGGCCCCGAACACTGAAGCTTTCTTT
CDR3: CASSAPTGAPNTEAFF

size: once
J: TRBJ2-1
V: TRBV5-1
D: TRBD2
DNA: TGCGCCAGCAGCTCCGCTAGCGGGGGGAATGAGCAGTTCTTC
CDR3: CASSSASGGNEQFF

size: NA
J: TRBJ2-7
V: TRBV30
D: TRBD1
DNA: TGTGCCTGGAGAGATGGACAGGGCCCCCCCACCTACGAGCAGTACTTC
CDR3: CAWRDGQGPPTYEQYF

size: NA
J: TRBJ1-2
V: TRBV9
D: NA
DNA: TGTGCCAGCAGCGCCTCTCCAGCAGGGTACGATGGCTACACCTTC
CDR3: CASSASPAGYDGYTF

size: NA
J: TRBJ1-2
V: TRBV19
D: NA
DNA: TGTGCCAGTAGTACGCGGGGGGGCGGCTACACCTTC
CDR3: CASSTRGGGYTF

size: once
J: TRBJ2-3
V: TRBV7-9
D: TRBD2
DNA: TGTTCCAGCAGCTCGACGAGCGGGGGGGCCTTAACAGATACGCAGTATTTT
CDR3: CSSSSTSGGALTDTQYF

size: NA
J: TRBJ1-1
V: TRBV2
D: NA
DNA: TGTGCCAGCCTCCGGACAGTTAACACTGAAGCTTTCTTT
CDR3: CASLRTVNTEAFF

size: NA
J: TRBJ1-1
V: TRBV2
D: TRBD1
DNA: TGTGCCAGCGCGAGACAGGGAGTCGCTGAAGCTTTCTTT
CDR3: CASARQGVAEAFF

size: once
J: TRBJ1-2
V: TRBV4-2
D: NA
DNA: TGTGCCAGCAGCCAAGATCCTCGCCGGGAAGGCTACACCTTC
CDR3: CASSQDPRREGYTF

size: NA
J: TRBJ1-1
V: TRBV27
D: NA
DNA: TGTGCCAGCAGTATCACACCGAACACTGAAGCTTTCTTT
CDR3: CASSITPNTEAFF

size: NA
J: TRBJ1-6
V: TRBV7-2
D: TRBD1
DNA: TGTGCCAGCAGCTTCGCAGGGGGAGGATCACCCCTCCACTTT
CDR3: CASSFAGGGSPLHF

size: NA
J: TRBJ1-6
V: TRBV2
D: NA
DNA: TGTGCCAGCATTAGCTCCTATAATTCACCCCTCCACTTT
CDR3: CASISSYNSPLHF

size: NA
J: TRBJ2-5
V: TRBV6-6
D: NA
DNA: TGTGCCAGCAGTTACCTCGGACAGTTACAAGAGACCCAGTACTTC
CDR3: CASSYLGQLQETQYF

size: NA
J: TRBJ1-6
V: TRBV5-1
D: TRBD1
DNA: TGCGCCAGCAGCTTACAGGGGGGCAGTAATTCACCCCTCCACTTT
CDR3: CASSLQGGSNSPLHF

size: NA
J: TRBJ2-1
V: TRBV7-2
D: TRBD2
DNA: TGTGCCAGCAGCGAGAGCGGGGCCTCCTACAATGAGCAGTTCTTC
CDR3: CASSESGASYNEQFF

size: NA
J: TRBJ1-6
V: TRBV5-6
D: NA
DNA: TGTGCCAGCAGCTTGCAGGATAATTCACCCCTCCACTTT
CDR3: CASSLQDNSPLHF

size: NA
J: TRBJ1-3
V: TRBV7-9
D: TRBD1
DNA: TGTGCCAGCAGCTTAAGGGGACAGAGCTCTGGAAACACCATATATTTT
CDR3: CASSLRGQSSGNTIYF

size: NA
J: TRBJ1-1
V: TRBV5-1
D: TRBD1
DNA: TGCGCCAGCAGCTTGGGGAATACAGGGGGCGCTGAAGCTTTCTTT
CDR3: CASSLGNTGGAEAFF

size: NA
J: TRBJ1-2
V: TRBV6-6
D: TRBD1
DNA: TGTGCCAGCAGTTACTCGACAGGGATTTATGGCTACACCTTC
CDR3: CASSYSTGIYGYTF

size: NA
J: TRBJ1-5
V: TRBV30
D: NA
DNA: TGTGCCTGGAGCGGGTCTAACGATCAGCCCCAGCATTTT
CDR3: CAWSGSNDQPQHF

size: NA
J: TRBJ1-6
V: TRBV7-9
D: NA
DNA: TGTGCCAGCAGCTTAGTTGGCACAGCCTTCAATTCACCCCTCCACTTT
CDR3: CASSLVGTAFNSPLHF

size: NA
J: TRBJ1-1
V: TRBV19
D: NA
DNA: TGTGCCAGTAGTCCACTAAACACTGAAGCTTTCTTT
CDR3: CASSPLNTEAFF

size: NA
J: TRBJ1-1
V: TRBV14
D: NA
DNA: TGTGCCAGCAGCCAAGGGCGGATAAACACTGAAGCTTTCTTT
CDR3: CASSQGRINTEAFF

size: NA
J: TRBJ2-7
V: TRBV4-1
D: TRBD1
DNA: TGCGCCAGCAGCCGCGAGACAGGGTGGTACGAGCAGTACTTC
CDR3: CASSRETGWYEQYF

size: NA
J: TRBJ1-2
V: TRBV6-5
D: NA
DNA: TGTGCCAGCAGTTACTCCTCCAGGGCAGCTAACTATGGCTACACCTTC
CDR3: CASSYSSRAANYGYTF

size: NA
J: TRBJ1-5
V: TRBV6-5
D: NA
DNA: TGTGCCAGCAGTTACTCACAGAGTAGCAATCAGCCCCAGCATTTT
CDR3: CASSYSQSSNQPQHF

size: NA
J: TRBJ2-1
V: TRBV6-6
D: TRBD1
DNA: TGTGCCAGCAGTTTACAGGGGATGAATGAGCAGTTCTTC
CDR3: CASSLQGMNEQFF

size: few
J: TRBJ2-1
V: TRBV4-3
D: NA
DNA: TGCGCCAGCAGCCAAGATCTGGCAGGCAATGAGCAGTTCTTC
CDR3: CASSQDLAGNEQFF

size: NA
J: TRBJ2-3
V: TRBV2
D: TRBD1
DNA: TGTGCCAGCAGGCAACAGGGGGCGAGGACAGATACGCAGTATTTT
CDR3: CASRQQGARTDTQYF

size: NA
J: TRBJ1-5
V: TRBV11-3
D: TRBD1
DNA: TGTGCCAGCTGCCCCTACAGGGGAGACAATCAGCCCCAGCATTTT
CDR3: CASCPYRGDNQPQHF